This T cell receptor (beta chain) was retrieved from a study of human T cells and chemical hapten exposure. V shed 0 bases, J shed 1 base, and the junction held 8 bases outside the gene matches. Germline V gene lookup returns CDR1 LGHDT and CDR2 YNNKEL (reference sequence). The CDR3 has 17 amino acids. TCRdb reprocessed the RACE reads via MiXCR and lists one record per CDR3 protein. This sample has roughly 130,000 distinct CDR3 sequences; around 8.3% occur once, and the top ten carry 1.5% to 2%. The time point denotes: healthy volunteer bleed at 2 weeks. Unfractionated whole blood was the source of the extracted total RNA.

The rearrangement uses TRBV3-1 and TRBJ1-1, with 7 bases fitting TRBD1. Material: whole blood. This clonotype was obtained from a male donor in good health. Some clones in this sample may be carry-over from other donors' samples. The CDR3 protein is CASSQDSWDSKNTEAFF. DNA of the CDR3: TGTGCCAGCAGCCAAGATTCCTGGGACAGCAAGAACACTGAAGCTTTCTTT.